In its sample, the clone carrying this TCR beta chain was seen many times. What it recognizes is unknown. Germline V gene data show CDR1 as LNHNV and CDR2 as YYDKDF (reference sequence). V shed 0 bases and J 1 base; nucleotides not matched to a gene: 8. The CDR3 length is 17 residues. The data derive from a study of T cells after yellow fever vaccination. Template switching with 5'RACE generated the TCR cDNA and added a universal primer site and UMIs. TCRdb itself ran the 5' RACE reads through MiXCR, one entry per CDR3 protein. The sample holds around 300,000 distinct CDR3 sequences; roughly 13% are singletons and the top ten take 0.4% to 0.55%. Study-wide results and limits: Just a small share of clonotypes turned up in the CD4 compartment as well as the CD8 compartment. From the bulk population, abundant clonotypes could contaminate and appear within FACS-sorted repertoires. On re-exposure, the response was weaker but peaked faster, at day 5 versus 15.

Sequenced here: CD4+ T cells sorted from PBMCs, sampled 45 days after the yellow fever booster vaccination. The chain has TRBV15 and TRBJ2-5; 7 bases agree with TRBD1. The source is a man aged 25-45 years who received the YFV17D yellow fever vaccine. The CDR3 region is CATSRERTGRRQETQYF. CDR3 nucleotide sequence: TGTGCCACCAGCAGAGAGAGGACAGGACGGCGCCAAGAGACCCAGTACTTC.